This is a list of T cell receptor beta chains from one sample in a study of blood T cell repertoires in COVID-19. The protocol was immunoSEQ multiplex PCR, while the TCRdb copy is restricted to in-frame clones and leaves out a portion. The data contain roughly 230,000 clones, roughly 81% of them seen just once; the ten biggest clones take up 4%. Sequencing was done on a sample of peripheral blood. These receptors all stem from a man aged 45 to 65 with acute or convalescent COVID-19. Each CDR3 is given with its conserved first and last residue. A D gene is named only where the DNA matches it firmly. Clone size is not always given. Where it is, it says once, few, many or a class for expanded clones.

cdr3_aa cdr3_nt v_call d_call clone_size j_call
CSASLPQGNGYTF TGCAGTGCTAGTCTCCCTCAGGGCAATGGCTACACCTTC TRBV20-1 . . TRBJ1-2
CASSGLAGAEMETQYF TGCGCCAGCAGCGGGCTAGCGGGAGCCGAAATGGAGACCCAGTACTTC TRBV5-1 TRBD2 . TRBJ2-5
CASSGTGEKNTEAFF TGCGCCAGCAGCGGGACAGGGGAAAAAAACACTGAAGCTTTCTTT TRBV5-1 TRBD1 . TRBJ1-1
CASSRQVSTEAFF TGTGCCAGCAGCCGACAGGTTTCCACTGAAGCTTTCTTT TRBV11-2 . . TRBJ1-1
CASTGQGYEQYF TGTGCCAGCACGGGACAGGGCTACGAGCAGTACTTC TRBV2 TRBD1 . TRBJ2-7
CASSIGRTQYF TGTGCCAGTAGTATAGGCAGGACCCAGTACTTC TRBV19 . . TRBJ2-5
CASSFPQREQETQYF TGTGCCAGCAGTTTCCCGCAGCGGGAGCAAGAGACCCAGTACTTC TRBV28 TRBD2 few TRBJ2-5
CASGSLENYGYTF TGTGCTAGTGGCTCGTTAGAGAACTATGGCTACACCTTC TRBV12-5 . . TRBJ1-2
CASIAGGDDEAFF TGTGCCAGCATTGCAGGGGGAGACGATGAAGCTTTCTTT TRBV3-1/TRBV3-2 TRBD1 . TRBJ1-1
CAWETSGSGETQYF TGTGCCTGGGAGACTAGCGGGAGTGGAGAGACCCAGTACTTC TRBV30 TRBD2 . TRBJ2-5
CASSLEREQGQFF TGTGCCAGCAGTTTAGAGAGGGAGCAAGGGCAGTTCTTC TRBV27 . once TRBJ2-1
CASRYGVREQYF TGTGCCAGCAGGTACGGGGTACGAGAGCAGTACTTC TRBV2 . . TRBJ2-7
CAISGTGETYEQYF TGTGCCATCAGTGGGACAGGGGAGACCTACGAGCAGTACTTC TRBV10-3 TRBD1 . TRBJ2-7
CASSATGDNSPLHF TGTGCCAGCAGCGCGACAGGTGATAATTCACCCCTCCACTTT TRBV9 . . TRBJ1-6
CASSEFPGTGYDEQYF TGTGCCAGCAGTGAATTTCCCGGGACAGGGTATGACGAGCAGTACTTC TRBV6-1 TRBD1 . TRBJ2-7
CASTGFGQGDKGYTF TGTGCCAGCACTGGGTTCGGGCAGGGCGACAAGGGCTACACCTTC TRBV6-5 . . TRBJ1-2
CASSLVQGAGEQYF TGTGCCAGCAGCTTAGTTCAGGGGGCAGGCGAGCAGTACTTC TRBV11-3 TRBD1 . TRBJ2-7
CASSRQLYQETQYF TGTGCCAGCAGCCGACAGTTGTACCAAGAGACCCAGTACTTC TRBV6-5 . . TRBJ2-5
CASSDFYTDTQYF TGTGCCAGCTCGGACTTTTACACAGATACGCAGTATTTT TRBV3-1/TRBV3-2 . . TRBJ2-3
CASSRQGNTEAFF TGTGCCAGTAGTCGACAGGGGAACACTGAAGCTTTCTTT TRBV19 TRBD1 . TRBJ1-1
CASSRGGHRSGNTIYF TGTGCCAGCAGCCGCGGAGGCCACCGCTCTGGAAACACCATATATTTT TRBV5-8 . . TRBJ1-3
CASLRTGTVNTEAFF TGCGCCAGCCTAAGAACCGGGACAGTGAACACTGAAGCTTTCTTT TRBV5-1 TRBD1 . TRBJ1-1
CSVVSGRAKNIQYF TGCAGCGTTGTAAGCGGGAGGGCCAAAAACATTCAGTACTTC TRBV29-1 TRBD2 . TRBJ2-4
CASRLAGRTNNEQFF TGTGCCAGTAGGCTAGCGGGGCGCACAAACAATGAGCAGTTCTTC TRBV19 TRBD2 . TRBJ2-1
CASSSAQGAPEAFF TGTGCCAGCAGTTCCGCACAGGGGGCCCCTGAAGCTTTCTTT TRBV6-5 TRBD1 . TRBJ1-1
CALREGGTYEQYF TGTGCCCTACGGGAGGGTGGGACCTACGAGCAGTACTTC TRBV10-3 TRBD2 . TRBJ2-7
CASSGWDRGNYGYTF TGTGCCAGCAGTGGGTGGGACAGGGGGAACTATGGCTACACCTTC TRBV25-1 TRBD1 . TRBJ1-2
CASSAGFGNTIYF TGTGCCAGCAGTGCAGGGTTCGGAAACACCATATATTTT TRBV7-9 . . TRBJ1-3
CASSQAPGQIYEQYF TGCGCCAGCAGCCAAGCCCCGGGACAGATCTACGAGCAGTACTTC TRBV4-1 TRBD1 . TRBJ2-7
CASSRRDRETEAFF TGTGCCAGCAGCCGCCGGGACAGGGAAACTGAAGCTTTCTTT TRBV7-6 TRBD1 . TRBJ1-1
CSVEDPAGREQYF TGCAGCGTTGAAGATCCAGCGGGTAGAGAGCAGTACTTC TRBV29-1 . . TRBJ2-7
CASSSGAGGYQETQYF TGTGCCAGCAGTTCTGGAGCGGGAGGGTACCAAGAGACCCAGTACTTC TRBV27 TRBD2 . TRBJ2-5
CASSTRLAGVSYNEQFF TGTGCCAGCAGCACCCGACTAGCGGGAGTTAGCTACAATGAGCAGTTCTTC TRBV5-4 TRBD2 few TRBJ2-1
CASSYSGRVGEQYF TGTGCCAGCAGTTACTCAGGCAGGGTTGGCGAGCAGTACTTC TRBV6-5 . . TRBJ2-7
CASSWGPMGTGELFF TGTGCCAGCAGCTGGGGGCCGATGGGCACCGGGGAGCTGTTTTTT TRBV5-6 . . TRBJ2-2
CASSRQGDQPQHF TGTGCCAGCAGTCGACAGGGCGATCAGCCCCAGCATTTT TRBV6-5 TRBD1 . TRBJ1-5
CSVEVRSASSYEQYF TGCAGCGTTGAAGTGAGGTCCGCGTCCTCCTACGAGCAGTACTTC TRBV29-1 . once TRBJ2-7
CSVLDSPELFF TGCAGTGTCCTCGACAGCCCCGAACTGTTTTTT TRBV20-1 . . TRBJ1-4
CASSQAAAIYGYTF TGTGCCAGCAGCCAAGCCGCGGCGATCTATGGCTACACCTTC TRBV3-1/TRBV3-2 . . TRBJ1-2
CAISGTAYSYEQYF TGTGCCATCAGTGGGACAGCCTACTCCTACGAGCAGTACTTC TRBV10-3 . . TRBJ2-7
CASRYLETQYF TGTGCCAGCAGGTACCTTGAGACCCAGTACTTC TRBV6-2/TRBV6-3 . . TRBJ2-5